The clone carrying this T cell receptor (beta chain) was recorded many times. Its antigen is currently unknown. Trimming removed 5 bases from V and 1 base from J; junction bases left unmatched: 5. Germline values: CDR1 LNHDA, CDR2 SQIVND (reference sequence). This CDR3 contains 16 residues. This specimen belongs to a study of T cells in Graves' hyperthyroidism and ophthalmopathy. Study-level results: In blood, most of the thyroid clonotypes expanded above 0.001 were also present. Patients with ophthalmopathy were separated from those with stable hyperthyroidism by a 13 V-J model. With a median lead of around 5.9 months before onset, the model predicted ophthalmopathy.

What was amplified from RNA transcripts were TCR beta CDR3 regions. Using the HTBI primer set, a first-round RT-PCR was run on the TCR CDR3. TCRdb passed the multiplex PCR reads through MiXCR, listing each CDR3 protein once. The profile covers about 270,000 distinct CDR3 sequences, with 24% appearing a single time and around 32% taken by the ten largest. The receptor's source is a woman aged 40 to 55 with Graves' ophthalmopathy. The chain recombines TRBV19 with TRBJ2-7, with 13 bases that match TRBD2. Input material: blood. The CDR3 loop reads CASSPRTSGRSYEQYF. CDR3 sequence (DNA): TGTGCCAGTAGTCCTCGGACTAGCGGGAGATCCTACGAGCAGTACTTC. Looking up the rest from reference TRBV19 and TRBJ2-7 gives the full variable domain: DGGITQSPKYLFRKEGQNVTLSCEQNLNHDAMYWYRQDPGQGLRLIYYSQIVNDFQKGDIAEGYSVSREKKESFPLTVTSAQKNPTAFYLCASSPRTSGRSYEQYFGPGTRLTVT.